This is a list of T cell receptor beta chains from one sample in a study of cytomegalovirus exposure and HLA in healthy donors. Repertoires were generated with immunoSEQ multiplex PCR, while TCRdb's copy carries only in-frame clones and drops some. This sample yields some 190,000 clones, of which 75% to 85% are seen a single time; about 1.5% belongs to the top ten. Sequenced: PBMCs. The receptors were gathered from a man in his late teens or twenties in good health and CMV-seronegative. Both conserved end residues are part of each CDR3. D genes are given only for firm matches. Expanded clones get a size class; other rows say once, few or many, or leave the size out.

size	D	V	J	DNA	CDR3
few	TRBD1	TRBV19	TRBJ1-2	TGTGCCAGTAGTCCTCCCCTCCTCTGGACAGGCAAAGCTAGCTACACCTTC	CASSPPLLWTGKASYTF
NA	TRBD2	TRBV6-5	TRBJ2-2	TGTGCCAGCAGCGCTCCCGGGACTAGCACCGGGGAGCTGTTTTTT	CASSAPGTSTGELFF
NA	NA	TRBV5-8	TRBJ1-1	TGTGCCAGCAGCCAAGGACAGTTGAACACTGAAGCTTTCTTT	CASSQGQLNTEAFF
NA	TRBD2	TRBV7-9	TRBJ2-7	TGTGCCAGCAGCTCCGTTAGCGGGAGCTTGGAGCAGTACTTC	CASSSVSGSLEQYF
NA	NA	TRBV7-8	TRBJ2-7	TGTGCCAGCAGCCCCATGGGACTTTCCTACGAGCAGTACTTC	CASSPMGLSYEQYF
few	NA	TRBV4-1	TRBJ2-7	TGCGCCAGCAGCCAAAGAGAAGGGGCGAAGCCCTACGAGCAGTACTTC	CASSQREGAKPYEQYF
NA	TRBD1	TRBV9	TRBJ2-3	TGTGCCAGCAGCCCGGACGGACAGGGAGGCGATACGCAGTATTTT	CASSPDGQGGDTQYF
NA	NA	TRBV29-1	TRBJ2-1	TGCAGCGGAGCAACCTGGAGGGCGAGCTCCTACAATGAGCAGTTCTTC	CSGATWRASSYNEQFF
NA	TRBD2	TRBV6-5	TRBJ2-7	TGTGCCAGCAGAAGACTAGCGCTCCCCTACGAGCAGTACTTC	CASRRLALPYEQYF
NA	TRBD1	TRBV5-6	TRBJ1-6	TGTGCCAGCAGCCCAGTCGACAGGGGGTACAATTCACCCCTCCACTTT	CASSPVDRGYNSPLHF
few	NA	TRBV6-5	TRBJ1-2	TGTGCCAGCAGCCAAGGTCCCGGGACTCGGAATGGCTACACCTTC	CASSQGPGTRNGYTF
NA	NA	TRBV6-5	TRBJ2-2	TGTGCCAGCAGTTACGGGCGTTACACCGGGGAGCTGTTTTTT	CASSYGRYTGELFF
NA	TRBD1	TRBV4-3	TRBJ2-2	TGCGCCAGCAGCCAGGGACAGGGGAGTACCGGGGAGCTGTTTTTT	CASSQGQGSTGELFF
once	NA	TRBV5-5	TRBJ1-1	TGTGCCAGCAGCCACGGACAGACCTCTGGTGTGAACACTGAAGCTTTCTTT	CASSHGQTSGVNTEAFF
NA	NA	TRBV9	TRBJ2-4	TGTGCCAGCAGCGTTGAGGGCAAAAACATTCAGTACTTC	CASSVEGKNIQYF
NA	TRBD2	TRBV4-3	TRBJ2-1	TGCGCCAGCAGCCAGGGACTAGGGTTTGAGCAGTTCTTC	CASSQGLGFEQFF
NA	TRBD2	TRBV6-5	TRBJ2-1	TGTGCCAGCAGTTACTCTTTAACGGGAGGACCCAATGAGCAGTTCTTC	CASSYSLTGGPNEQFF